This T cell receptor beta chain was sequenced during a study of T cells in Graves' hyperthyroidism and ophthalmopathy. Newly diagnosed hyperthyroidism patients aged 18 to 65 years had disease lasting under 2 months. For this clonotype: What it binds is unknown.

Using RNA transcripts as the source, TCR beta CDR3 regions were amplified. First-round RT-PCR of the TCR CDR3 relied on the HTBI primer set. TCRdb analysed the multiplex PCR reads with MiXCR anew, one entry per CDR3 protein. The table records 600,000 to 850,000 distinct CDR3 sequences, 18% of them present only once. CDR3 length equals 19 residues. V lost 2 bases and J 2 bases, leaving 19 bases between the germline ends. CDR1 and CDR2 from the germline V gene are KGHSH and LQKENI. Study conclusions and caveats: Most expanded thyroid clonotypes above 0.001 also appeared in blood.

The chain is built from TRBV18 and TRBJ1-6, with D tentatively TRBD1 (6 bases). This TCR derives from a woman in her 50s with Graves' hyperthyroidism that later progressed to Graves' ophthalmopathy. Source material: blood. The CDR3, as DNA: TGTGCCAGCTCACCATCCTACCCCAAGGACAGAGCCTATAATTCACCCCTCCACTTT. It translates to CASSPSYPKDRAYNSPLHF.